This T cell receptor (beta chain) was retrieved from a study of T cell changes during pregnancy in multiple sclerosis. Data came from immunoSEQ multiplex PCR; TCRdb stores just in-frame clones and leaves some out. The repertoire holds around 70,000 clones, with around 94% as singletons. Germline assignment: CDR1 SGHTA and CDR2 FQGNSA. This CDR3 has 15 residues. Deletions cut 0 bases from V and 8 bases from J, with 13 bases between. V usage is TRBV7-2 and J usage is TRBJ1-4, with a possible D match to TRBD1 (6 bases). The TCR was taken from a female donor with multiple sclerosis, enrolled in a pregnancy study. Sequencing was performed on peripheral blood, taken in the third trimester of pregnancy. The CDR3 DNA sequence: TGTGCCAGCAGCTTAGCGGGGACATGGGGGGAAAAACTGTTTTTT. Its translation: CASSLAGTWGEKLFF.